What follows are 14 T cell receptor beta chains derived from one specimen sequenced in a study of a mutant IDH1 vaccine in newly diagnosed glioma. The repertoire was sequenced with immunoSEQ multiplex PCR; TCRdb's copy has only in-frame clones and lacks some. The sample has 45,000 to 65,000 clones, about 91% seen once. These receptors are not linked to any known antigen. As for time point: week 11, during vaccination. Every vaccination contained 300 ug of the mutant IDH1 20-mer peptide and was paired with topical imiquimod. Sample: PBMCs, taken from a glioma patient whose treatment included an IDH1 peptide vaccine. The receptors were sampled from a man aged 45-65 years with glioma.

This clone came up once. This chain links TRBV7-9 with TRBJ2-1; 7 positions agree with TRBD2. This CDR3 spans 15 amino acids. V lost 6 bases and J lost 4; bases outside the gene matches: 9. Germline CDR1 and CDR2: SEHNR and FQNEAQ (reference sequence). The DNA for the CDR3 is TGTGCCAGCAGTCATTCTAGCGGAGAATACAATGAGCAGTTCTTC. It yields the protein CASSHSSGEYNEQFF.

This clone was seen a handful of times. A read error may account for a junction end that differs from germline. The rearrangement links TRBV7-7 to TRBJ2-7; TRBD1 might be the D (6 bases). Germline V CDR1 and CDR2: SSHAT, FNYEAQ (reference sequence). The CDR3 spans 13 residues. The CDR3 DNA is TGTGCTAGCAGCCGGACAGTCCAAAGCGAGCAGTACTTC. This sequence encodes CASSRTVQSEQYF.

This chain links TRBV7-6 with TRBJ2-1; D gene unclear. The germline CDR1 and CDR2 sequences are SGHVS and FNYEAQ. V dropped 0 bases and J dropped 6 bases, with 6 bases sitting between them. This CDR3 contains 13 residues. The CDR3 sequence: CASSLAVSNEQFF. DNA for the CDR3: TGTGCCAGCAGCTTAGCGGTTAGCAATGAGCAGTTCTTC.

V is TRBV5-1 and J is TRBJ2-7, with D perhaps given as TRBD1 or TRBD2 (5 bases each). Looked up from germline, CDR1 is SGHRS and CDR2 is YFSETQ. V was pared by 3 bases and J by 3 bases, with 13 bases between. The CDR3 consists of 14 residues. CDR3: CASSSGTEIYEQYF. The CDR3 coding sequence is TGCGCCAGCAGCTCCGGGACCGAAATCTACGAGCAGTACTTC.

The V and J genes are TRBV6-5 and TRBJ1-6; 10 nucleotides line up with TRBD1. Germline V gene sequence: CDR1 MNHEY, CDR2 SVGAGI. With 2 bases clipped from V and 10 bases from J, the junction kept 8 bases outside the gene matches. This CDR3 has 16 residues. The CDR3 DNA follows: TGTGCCAGCAGTTACGGGGGACAGGGGCTACGGTCACCCCTCCACTTT. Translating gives CASSYGGQGLRSPLHF.

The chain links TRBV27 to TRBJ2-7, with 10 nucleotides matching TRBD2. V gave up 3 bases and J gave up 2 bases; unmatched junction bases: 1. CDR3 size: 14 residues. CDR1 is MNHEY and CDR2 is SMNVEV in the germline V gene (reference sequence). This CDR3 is CASSFGTSAYEQYF. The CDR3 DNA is TGTGCCAGCAGTTTTGGGACTAGCGCCTACGAGCAGTACTTC.

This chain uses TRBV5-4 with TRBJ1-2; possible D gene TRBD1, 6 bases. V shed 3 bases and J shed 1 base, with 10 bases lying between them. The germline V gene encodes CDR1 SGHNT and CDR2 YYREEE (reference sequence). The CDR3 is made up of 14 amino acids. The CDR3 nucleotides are TGTGCCAGCAGCTGGGGGCGGGGTAACTATGGCTACACCTTC. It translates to CASSWGRGNYGYTF.

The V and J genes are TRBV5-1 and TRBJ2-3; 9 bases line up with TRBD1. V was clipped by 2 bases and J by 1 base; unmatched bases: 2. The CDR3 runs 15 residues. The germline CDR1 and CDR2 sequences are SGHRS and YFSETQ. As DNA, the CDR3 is TGCGCCAGCAGCTTACAGGGGGCTGGCACAGATACGCAGTATTTT. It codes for CASSLQGAGTDTQYF.

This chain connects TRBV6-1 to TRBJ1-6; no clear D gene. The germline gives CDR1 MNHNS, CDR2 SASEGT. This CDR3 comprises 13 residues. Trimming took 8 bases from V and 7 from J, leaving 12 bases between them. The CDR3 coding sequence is TGTGCCAGCTTCGAAGGCCCCAATTCACCCCTCCACTTT. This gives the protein CASFEGPNSPLHF.

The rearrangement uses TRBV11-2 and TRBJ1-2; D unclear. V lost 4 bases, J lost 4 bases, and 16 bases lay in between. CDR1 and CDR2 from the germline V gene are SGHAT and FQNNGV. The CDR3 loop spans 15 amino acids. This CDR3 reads CASSYHRVSGYGYTF. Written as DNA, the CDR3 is TGTGCCAGCAGCTACCATCGGGTGAGCGGCTATGGCTACACCTTC.

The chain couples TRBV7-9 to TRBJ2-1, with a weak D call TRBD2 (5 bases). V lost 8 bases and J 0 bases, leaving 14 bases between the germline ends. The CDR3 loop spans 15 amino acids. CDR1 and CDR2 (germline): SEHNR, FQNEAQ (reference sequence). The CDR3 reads CASAPRGSSYNEQFF. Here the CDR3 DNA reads TGTGCCAGCGCCCCCAGAGGGAGCTCCTACAATGAGCAGTTCTTC.

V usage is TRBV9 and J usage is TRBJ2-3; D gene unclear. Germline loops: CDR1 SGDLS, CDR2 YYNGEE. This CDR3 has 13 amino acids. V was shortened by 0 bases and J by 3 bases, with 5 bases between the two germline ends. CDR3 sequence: CASSVATTDTQYF. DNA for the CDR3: TGTGCCAGCAGCGTAGCTACAACAGATACGCAGTATTTT. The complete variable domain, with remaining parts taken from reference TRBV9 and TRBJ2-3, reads DSGVTQTPKHLITATGQRVTLRCSPRSGDLSVYWYQQSLDQGLQFLIQYYNGEERAKGNILERFSAQQFPDLHSELNLSSLELGDSALYFCASSVATTDTQYFGPGTRLTVL.

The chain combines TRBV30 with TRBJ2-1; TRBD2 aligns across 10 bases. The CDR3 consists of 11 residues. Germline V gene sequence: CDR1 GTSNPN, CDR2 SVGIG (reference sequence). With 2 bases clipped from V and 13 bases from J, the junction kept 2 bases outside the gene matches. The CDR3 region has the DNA TGTGCCTGGAGTACTAGCGGGGCACAGTTCTTC. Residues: CAWSTSGAQFF.

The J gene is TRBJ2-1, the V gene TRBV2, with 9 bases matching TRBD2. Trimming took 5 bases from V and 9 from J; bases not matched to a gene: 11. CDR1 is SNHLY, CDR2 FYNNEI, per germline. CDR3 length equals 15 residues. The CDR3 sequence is CASSYSGRENGEQFF. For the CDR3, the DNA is TGTGCCAGCAGTTATAGCGGGAGAGAAAACGGTGAGCAGTTCTTC.